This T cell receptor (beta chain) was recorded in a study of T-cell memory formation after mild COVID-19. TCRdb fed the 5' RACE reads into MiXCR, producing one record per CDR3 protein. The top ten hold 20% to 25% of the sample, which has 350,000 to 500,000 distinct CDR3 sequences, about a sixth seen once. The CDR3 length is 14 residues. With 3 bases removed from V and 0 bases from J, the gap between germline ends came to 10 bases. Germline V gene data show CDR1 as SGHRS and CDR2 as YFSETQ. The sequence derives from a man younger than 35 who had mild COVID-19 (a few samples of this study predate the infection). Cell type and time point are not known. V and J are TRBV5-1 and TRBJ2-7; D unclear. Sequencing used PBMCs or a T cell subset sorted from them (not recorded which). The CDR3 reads CASSSMTSSYEQYF. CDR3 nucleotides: TGCGCCAGCAGCTCGATGACGAGCTCCTACGAGCAGTACTTC. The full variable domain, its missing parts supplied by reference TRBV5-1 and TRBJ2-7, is KAGVTQTPRYLIKTRGQQVTLSCSPISGHRSVSWYQQTPGQGLQFLFEYFSETQRNKGNFPGRFSGRQFSNSRSEMNVSTLELGDSALYLCASSSMTSSYEQYFGPGTRLTVT.